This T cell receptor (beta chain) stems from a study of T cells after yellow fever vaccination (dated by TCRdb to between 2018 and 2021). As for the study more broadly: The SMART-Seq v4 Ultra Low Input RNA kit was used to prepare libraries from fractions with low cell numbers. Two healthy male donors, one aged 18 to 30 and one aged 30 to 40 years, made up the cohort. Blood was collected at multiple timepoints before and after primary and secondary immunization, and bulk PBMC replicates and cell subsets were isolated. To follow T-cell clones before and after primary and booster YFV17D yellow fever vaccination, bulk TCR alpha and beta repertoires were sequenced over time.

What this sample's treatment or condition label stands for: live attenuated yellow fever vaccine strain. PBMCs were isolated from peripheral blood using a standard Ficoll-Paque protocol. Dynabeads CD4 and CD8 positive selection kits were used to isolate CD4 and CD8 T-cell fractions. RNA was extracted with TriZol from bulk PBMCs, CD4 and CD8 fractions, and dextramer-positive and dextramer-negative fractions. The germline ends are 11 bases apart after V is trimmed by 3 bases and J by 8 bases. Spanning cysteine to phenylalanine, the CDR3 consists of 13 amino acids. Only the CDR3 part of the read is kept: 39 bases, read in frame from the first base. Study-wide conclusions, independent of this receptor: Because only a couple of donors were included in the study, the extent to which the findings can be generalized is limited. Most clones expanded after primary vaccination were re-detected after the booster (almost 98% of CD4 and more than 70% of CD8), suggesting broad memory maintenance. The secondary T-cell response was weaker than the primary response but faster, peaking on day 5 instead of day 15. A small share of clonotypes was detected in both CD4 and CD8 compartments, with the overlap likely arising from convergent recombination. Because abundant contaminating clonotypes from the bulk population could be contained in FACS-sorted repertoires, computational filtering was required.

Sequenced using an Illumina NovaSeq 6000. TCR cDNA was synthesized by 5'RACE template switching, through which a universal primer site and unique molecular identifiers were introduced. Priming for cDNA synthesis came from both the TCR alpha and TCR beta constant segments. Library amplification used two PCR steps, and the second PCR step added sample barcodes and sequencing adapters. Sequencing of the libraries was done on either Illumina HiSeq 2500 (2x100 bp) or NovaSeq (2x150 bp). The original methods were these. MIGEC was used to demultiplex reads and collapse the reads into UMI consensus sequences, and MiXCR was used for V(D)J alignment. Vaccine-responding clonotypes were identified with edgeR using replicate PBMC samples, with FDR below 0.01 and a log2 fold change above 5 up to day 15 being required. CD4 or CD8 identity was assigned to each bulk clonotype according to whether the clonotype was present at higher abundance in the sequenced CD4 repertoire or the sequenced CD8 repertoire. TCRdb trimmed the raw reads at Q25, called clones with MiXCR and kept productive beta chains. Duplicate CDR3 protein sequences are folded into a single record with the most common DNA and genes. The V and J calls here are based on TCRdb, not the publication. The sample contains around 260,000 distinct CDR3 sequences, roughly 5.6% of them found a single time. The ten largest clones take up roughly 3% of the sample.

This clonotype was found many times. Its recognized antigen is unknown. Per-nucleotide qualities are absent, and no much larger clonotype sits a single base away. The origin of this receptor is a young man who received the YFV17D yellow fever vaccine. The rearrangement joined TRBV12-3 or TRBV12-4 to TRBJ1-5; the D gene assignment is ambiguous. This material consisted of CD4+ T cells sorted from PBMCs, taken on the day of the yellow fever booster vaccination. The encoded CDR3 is CASSLGRVEPQHF. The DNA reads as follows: TGTGCCAGCAGTTTGGGTAGGGTGGAGCCCCAGCATTTT.